This entry concerns a single TCR beta chain. What it recognizes is unknown. Generated by immunoSEQ multiplex PCR, the TCRdb table keeps only in-frame clones and is missing some. The table lists tens of thousands of clones, 70% to 90% of them singletons, with approximately 4% in the top ten. Germline CDR1 SGHNT, CDR2 YYREEE (reference sequence). The CDR3 runs to 16 residues. V lost 4 bases and J 0 bases, leaving 14 bases between the germline ends. These data originate in a study of identifying expanded T cells in peripheral blood. General study points: Variance in clone template counts between approximately 2-week samples significantly increased with total template count across all healthy donors.

The chain combines TRBV5-4 with TRBJ2-1, with D perhaps TRBD1 (7 bases). Sequenced material: blood. This receptor was obtained from a person aged 18-70 years in good health. This CDR3 is CASSAGQSSSYNEQFF. Written as DNA, the CDR3 is TGTGCCAGCAGCGCGGGACAGTCAAGCTCCTACAATGAGCAGTTCTTC.